This TCR beta chain emerged from a study of cytomegalovirus exposure and HLA in healthy donors. Overall study results and limits: Further analysis, carried out later, found HLA-associated TCR beta chains more clonally expanded than equally common other chains.

A remark on this clone: Its target is unknown.

The PCR contained 60 Vbeta and 13 Jbeta primers. Method: immunoSEQ multiplex PCR; TCRdb's copy keeps in-frame clones and lacks some. In the table there are around 55,000 clones, about 67% of which are singletons. V was shortened by 4 bases and J by 2 bases, with 11 bases between the two germline ends. Per the germline V gene, CDR1 is SEHNR and CDR2 is FQNEAQ (reference sequence). The CDR3 is 14 residues long. The source material was PBMCs. This sequence originates from a middle-aged man in good health and CMV-seropositive. V is TRBV7-9 and J is TRBJ1-1; no firm D call. CDR3 loop: CASSSNQFNTEAFF. CDR3 sequence (DNA): TGTGCCAGCAGCTCCAATCAGTTTAACACTGAAGCTTTCTTT.